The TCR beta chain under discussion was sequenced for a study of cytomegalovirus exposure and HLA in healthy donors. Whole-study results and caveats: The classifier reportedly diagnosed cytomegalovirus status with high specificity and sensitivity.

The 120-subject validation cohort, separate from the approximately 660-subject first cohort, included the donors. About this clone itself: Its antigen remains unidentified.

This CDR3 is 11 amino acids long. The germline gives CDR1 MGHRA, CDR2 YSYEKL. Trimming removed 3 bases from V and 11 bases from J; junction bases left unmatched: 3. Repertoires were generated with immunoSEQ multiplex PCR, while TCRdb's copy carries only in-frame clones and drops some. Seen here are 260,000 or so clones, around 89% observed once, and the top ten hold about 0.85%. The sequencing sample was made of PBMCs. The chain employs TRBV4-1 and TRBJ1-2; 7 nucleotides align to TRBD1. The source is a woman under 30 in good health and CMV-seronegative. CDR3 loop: CASSHPGGYTF. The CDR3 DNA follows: TGCGCCAGCAGCCACCCAGGGGGGTACACCTTC.